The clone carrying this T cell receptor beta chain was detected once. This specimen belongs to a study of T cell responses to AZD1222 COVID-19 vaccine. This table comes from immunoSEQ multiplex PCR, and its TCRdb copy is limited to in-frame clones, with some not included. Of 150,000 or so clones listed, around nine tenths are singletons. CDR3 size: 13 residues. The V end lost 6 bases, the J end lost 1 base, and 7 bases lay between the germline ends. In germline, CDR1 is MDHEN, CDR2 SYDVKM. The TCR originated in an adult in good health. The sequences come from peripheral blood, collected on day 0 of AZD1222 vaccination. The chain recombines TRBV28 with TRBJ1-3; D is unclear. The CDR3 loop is CASRYVSGNTIYF. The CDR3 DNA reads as TGTGCCAGCAGATATGTTTCTGGAAACACCATATATTTT.